Described below is a single TCR beta chain sequence and its context. Its antigen is unidentified. The germline gives CDR1 SNHLY, CDR2 FYNNEI. The trim removed 6 bases at V and 4 bases at J, leaving 2 bases unmatched. This CDR3 region has 13 residues. A multiplex PCR was run with 60 Vbeta primers and 13 Jbeta primers. Measured with immunoSEQ multiplex PCR; TCRdb has only the in-frame clones, and not every one. The sample contains about 160,000 clones, more than 80% of which appear only once. These data are taken from a study of cytomegalovirus exposure and HLA in healthy donors. Study-level background: Among some 400 genotyped donors, around 80% fell in the Caucasian-associated ancestry cluster.

Regarding the study as a whole: Serostatus for CMV was the only available immune exposure information. Researchers catalogued over 150 TCR beta chains as cytomegalovirus-associated. As a later analysis showed, several of the most significant clusters appeared to be linked to common viral pathogens.

The chain links TRBV2 to TRBJ1-5; TRBD1 agrees at 8 bases. The source is a woman in her 30s in good health and CMV-seropositive. The sample was PBMCs. CDR3 sequence: CASRGQANQPQHF. CDR3 nucleotide sequence: TGTGCCAGCAGGGGACAGGCTAATCAGCCCCAGCATTTT.